This T cell receptor (beta chain) was recorded in a study of CD8 T cells in Susac syndrome. On this clonotype itself: Its matching antigen is unknown.

cDNA came from about 0.51 to 1 ug RNA primed by random hexamers. An immunoSEQ multiplex PCR amplified TCR beta CDR3 over 54 Vbeta and 13 Jbeta. Each CDR3 protein is one row after TCRdb ran MiXCR on the immunoSEQ multiplex PCR reads. The table lists 150,000 or so distinct CDR3 sequences, 95% of them singletons. The length of the CDR3 is 16 residues. V shed 0 bases and J 4 bases; nucleotides not matched to a gene: 6. Germline values: CDR1 SGDLS, CDR2 YYNGEE. Sequencing of TCR beta, carried out with a high-throughput approach, was applied to CD8+ and CD4+ T cells from the blood. General study points: The CD4+ T cell repertoires in Susac syndrome did not show any clonal expansion.

The origin of this receptor is a human donor with Susac syndrome. Sequenced material: CD4+ T cells from PBMCs. The rearrangement uses TRBV9 and TRBJ1-2; 10 nucleotides match TRBD1. CDR3 bases: TGTGCCAGCAGCGTAGATCCGGGACAGGGGAGCTATGGCTACACCTTC. As protein: CASSVDPGQGSYGYTF.